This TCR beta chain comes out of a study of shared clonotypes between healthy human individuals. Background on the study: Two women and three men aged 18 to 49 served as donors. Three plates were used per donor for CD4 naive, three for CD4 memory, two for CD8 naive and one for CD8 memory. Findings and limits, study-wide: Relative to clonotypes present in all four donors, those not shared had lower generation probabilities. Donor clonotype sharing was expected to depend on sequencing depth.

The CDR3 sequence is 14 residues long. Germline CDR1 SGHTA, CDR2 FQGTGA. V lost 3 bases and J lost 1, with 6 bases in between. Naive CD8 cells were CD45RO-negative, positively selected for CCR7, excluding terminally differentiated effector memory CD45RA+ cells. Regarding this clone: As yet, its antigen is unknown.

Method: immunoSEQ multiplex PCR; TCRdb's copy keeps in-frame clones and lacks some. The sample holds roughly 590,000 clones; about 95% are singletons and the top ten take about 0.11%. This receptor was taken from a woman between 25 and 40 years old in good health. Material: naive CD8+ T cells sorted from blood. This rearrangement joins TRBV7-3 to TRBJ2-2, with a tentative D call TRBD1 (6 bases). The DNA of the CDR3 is TGTGCCAGCAGCTTGACAGGGAACACCGGGGAGCTGTTTTTT. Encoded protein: CASSLTGNTGELFF. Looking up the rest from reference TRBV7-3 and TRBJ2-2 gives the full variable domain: GAGVSQTPSNKVTEKGKYVELRCDPISGHTALYWYRQSLGQGPEFLIYFQGTGAADDSGLPNDRFFAVRPEGSVSTLKIQRTERGDSAVYLCASSLTGNTGELFFGEGSRLTVL.